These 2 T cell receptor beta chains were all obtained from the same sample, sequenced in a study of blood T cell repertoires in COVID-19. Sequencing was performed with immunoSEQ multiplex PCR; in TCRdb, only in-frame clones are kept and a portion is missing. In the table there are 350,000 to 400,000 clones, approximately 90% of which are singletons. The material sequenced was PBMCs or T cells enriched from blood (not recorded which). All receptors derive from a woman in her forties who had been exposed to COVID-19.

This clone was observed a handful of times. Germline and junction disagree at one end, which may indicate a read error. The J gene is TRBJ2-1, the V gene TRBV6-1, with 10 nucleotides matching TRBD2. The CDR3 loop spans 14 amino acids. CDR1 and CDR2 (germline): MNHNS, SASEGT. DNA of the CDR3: TGTGCCAGCAGGGAAGCGGGGGGGCGGAATGAGCAGTTCTTC. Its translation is CASREAGGRNEQFF.

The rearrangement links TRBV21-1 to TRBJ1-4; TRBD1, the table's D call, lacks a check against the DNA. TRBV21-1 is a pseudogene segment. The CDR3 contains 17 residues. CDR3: CASPKTGRTGWSEKLFF. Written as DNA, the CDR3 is TGTGCCAGCCCCAAAACCGGGAGGACAGGGTGGTCCGAAAAACTGTTTTTT.